This TCR beta chain comes out of a study of shared clonotypes between healthy human individuals. Method: immunoSEQ multiplex PCR; TCRdb's copy keeps in-frame clones and lacks some. This sample has about 1.4 million clones, with over 95% found just once. In germline, CDR1 is MNHEY, CDR2 SMNVEV (reference sequence). Trimming removed 6 bases at V and 3 bases at J, with 21 bases between. This CDR3 comprises 17 residues. The rearrangement uses TRBV27 and TRBJ2-1; the D call may be TRBD1 or TRBD2 (6 bases each). Sequencing used naive CD4+ T cells sorted from blood. The subset was: CD45RA+ positively selected. The clonotype comes from a man aged 25-40 years in good health. The CDR3 bases are TGTGCCAGCAGCGGGGGCATGGCGGGGAACCTCTACAATGAGCAGTTCTTC. Translating it yields CASSGGMAGNLYNEQFF.